The rows below give T cell receptor beta chains drawn from one sample of a study of a mutant IDH1 vaccine in newly diagnosed glioma. These receptors are not linked to any known antigen. The method was immunoSEQ multiplex PCR; TCRdb's version includes in-frame clones alone and lacks a portion of them. The table has about 68,000 clones, approximately 84% seen once. The sample here was PBMCs, taken from a glioma patient whose treatment included an IDH1 peptide vaccine. The receptors originated from a young man with glioma. Both conserved end residues are part of each CDR3. The D gene is left open where the match is weak. The listing skips clone size in some rows; elsewhere it reads once, few, many or a size class.

D gene	V gene	clone size	J gene	CDR3 protein	CDR3 DNA
-	TRBV27	-	TRBJ1-2	CASSPGRYYGYTF	TGTGCCAGCAGTCCGGGACGGTACTATGGCTACACCTTC
-	TRBV5-5	-	TRBJ2-5	CASSLGQLETQYF	TGTGCCAGCAGCTTGGGACAGCTAGAGACCCAGTACTTC
-	TRBV6-6	-	TRBJ1-6	CASSSRWDNSPLHF	TGTGCCAGCAGCTCCCGGTGGGATAATTCACCCCTCCACTTT
-	TRBV4-2	-	TRBJ2-1	CASSQSTAYNEQFF	TGTGCCAGCAGCCAATCGACAGCCTACAATGAGCAGTTCTTC
-	TRBV10-3	-	TRBJ1-2	CAIRSGTDGYTF	TGTGCCATCAGATCCGGGACGGATGGCTACACCTTC
TRBD2	TRBV10-2	-	TRBJ2-5	CASRPIAGGHLLFQETQYF	TGCGCCAGCAGACCGATAGCGGGAGGGCACCTCCTATTCCAAGAGACCCAGTACTTC
-	TRBV6-6	few	TRBJ2-3	CASSTGGARTQYF	TGTGCCAGCAGTACAGGGGGGGCCCGTACGCAGTATTTT
-	TRBV7-9	once	TRBJ1-1	CASSLGGAIGAKTEAFF	TGTGCCAGCAGCTTAGGGGGGGCTATAGGCGCGAAGACTGAAGCTTTCTTT
TRBD1	TRBV2	-	TRBJ1-6	CARGLEQDRRLRNSPLHF	TGTGCCAGGGGCCTTGAGCAGGACAGGAGGTTAAGGAATTCACCCCTCCACTTT
TRBD1	TRBV10-3	-	TRBJ1-1	CAISEAGTGVGSTEAFF	TGTGCCATCAGTGAGGCGGGGACAGGGGTCGGTAGCACTGAAGCTTTCTTT
TRBD1	TRBV10-3	-	TRBJ2-5	CAISESMDRARETQYF	TGTGCCATCAGTGAGTCGATGGACAGGGCTCGGGAGACCCAGTACTTC
TRBD1	TRBV27	once	TRBJ1-3	CASSLRGQGWSGNTIYF	TGTGCCAGCAGTTTAAGGGGGCAGGGTTGGTCTGGAAACACCATATATTTT
-	TRBV18	-	TRBJ1-1	CASSPSQNTEAFF	TGTGCCAGCTCACCAAGTCAGAACACTGAAGCTTTCTTT
-	TRBV6-5	few	TRBJ1-5	CASSPERGNQPQHF	TGTGCCAGCAGTCCGGAGAGGGGCAATCAGCCCCAGCATTTT